The source of this TCR beta chain is a study of cytomegalovirus exposure and HLA in healthy donors. Findings of the study overall: Later work showed greater clonal expansion in HLA-associated TCR beta chains than in equally common others. Associated with cytomegalovirus, according to the listing, were 150 to 200 TCR beta chains. Later, TCR association rates were found to vary by HLA locus, highest for DRB1 and lowest for HLA-C. Common viral pathogens (according to a later analysis) appeared linked to several of the most significant clusters.

Trimming took off 3 bases at V and 7 bases at J, with 19 bases between the two ends. The CDR3 extends over 15 amino acids. Per the germline V gene, CDR1 is MNHEY and CDR2 is SMNVEV (reference sequence). This clone was observed a handful of times. The target antigen is unknown. PCR was performed using 60 Vbeta and 13 Jbeta primers. The assay was immunoSEQ multiplex PCR, and TCRdb's table has in-frame clones only and misses some. The sample lists under 200,000 clones; roughly four fifths were seen once. Sequences were obtained from PBMCs. The receptor was isolated from a young man in good health and CMV-seronegative. The V gene is TRBV27, the J gene TRBJ2-7; D uncertain. The CDR3 loop is CASSFSSLEKKEQYF. DNA of the CDR3: TGTGCCAGCAGTTTTTCCAGCCTGGAGAAAAAAGAGCAGTACTTC.